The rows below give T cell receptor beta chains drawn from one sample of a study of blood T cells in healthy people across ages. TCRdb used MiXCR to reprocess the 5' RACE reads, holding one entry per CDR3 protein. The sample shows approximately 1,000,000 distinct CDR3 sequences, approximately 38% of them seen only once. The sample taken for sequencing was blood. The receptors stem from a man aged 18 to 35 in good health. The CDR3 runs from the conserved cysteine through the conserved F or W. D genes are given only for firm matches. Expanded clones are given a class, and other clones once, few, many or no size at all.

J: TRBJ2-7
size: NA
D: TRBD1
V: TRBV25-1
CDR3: CASSEFTGGLYEQYF
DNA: TGTGCCAGCAGTGAATTTACAGGGGGCTTGTACGAGCAGTACTTC

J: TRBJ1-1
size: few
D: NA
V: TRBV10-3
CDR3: CAISDPQGLGTEAFF
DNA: TGTGCCATCAGTGATCCGCAGGGGTTAGGCACTGAAGCTTTCTTT

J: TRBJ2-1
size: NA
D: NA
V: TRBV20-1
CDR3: CSAQGGFKGSTLQETQFF
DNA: TGCAGTGCTCAGGGGGGGTTCAAGGGTTCAACCCTACAAGAGACCCAGTTCTTC

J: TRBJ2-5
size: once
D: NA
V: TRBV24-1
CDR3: CATNSGETQYF
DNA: TGTGCCACCAACAGTGGGGAGACGCAGTACTTC

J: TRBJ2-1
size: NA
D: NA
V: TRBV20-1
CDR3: CSARDIKAGTNEQFF
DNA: TGCAGTGCTAGAGATATAAAAGCGGGCACCAATGAGCAGTTCTTC

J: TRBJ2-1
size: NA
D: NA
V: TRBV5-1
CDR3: CASSLAAVDNEQFF
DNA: TGCGCCAGCAGCTTGGCTGCCGTAGACAATGAGCAGTTCTTC

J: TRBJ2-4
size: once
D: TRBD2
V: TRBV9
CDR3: CASSVAPSGTKNVQYF
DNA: TGTGCCAGCAGCGTAGCCCCTAGCGGGACCAAAAACGTTCAGTACTTC

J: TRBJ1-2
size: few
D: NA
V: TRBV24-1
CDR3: CATSDTQGTPDYGYTF
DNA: TGTGCCACCAGTGACACACAAGGGACACCTGACTATGGCTACACCTTC

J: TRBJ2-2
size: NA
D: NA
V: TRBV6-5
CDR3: CASSYSTGSRGTGELFF
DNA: TGTGCCAGCAGTTACTCGACGGGATCCAGGGGCACCGGGGAGCTGTTTTTT

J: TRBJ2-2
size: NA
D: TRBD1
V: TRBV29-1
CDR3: CSVYLGQGDTGELFF
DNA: TGCAGCGTTTATCTTGGACAGGGGGACACCGGGGAGCTGTTTTTT

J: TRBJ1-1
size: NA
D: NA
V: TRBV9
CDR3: CASSVGPDTSTEAFF
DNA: TGTGCCAGCAGCGTAGGCCCGGACACGAGCACTGAAGCTTTCTTT

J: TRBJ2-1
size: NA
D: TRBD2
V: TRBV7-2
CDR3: CASSSVAGAYNEQFF
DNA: TGTGCCAGCAGCTCGGTAGCGGGAGCCTACAATGAGCAGTTCTTC

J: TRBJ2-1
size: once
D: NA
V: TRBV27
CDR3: CAGILSPPNEQFF
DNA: TGTGCCGGCATTTTATCTCCACCCAATGAGCAGTTCTTC

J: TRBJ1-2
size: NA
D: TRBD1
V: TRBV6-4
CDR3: CASRRQGGDGYTF
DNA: TGTGCCAGCAGGAGACAGGGAGGGGATGGCTACACCTTC

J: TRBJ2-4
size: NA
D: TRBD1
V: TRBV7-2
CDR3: CASSLERQGTVTKNIQYF
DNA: TGTGCCAGCAGCTTAGAGAGACAGGGGACGGTAACCAAAAACATTCAGTACTTC

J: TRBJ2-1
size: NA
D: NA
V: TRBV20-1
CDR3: CSAKGNYNEQFF
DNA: TGCAGTGCTAAGGGGAATTACAATGAGCAGTTCTTC

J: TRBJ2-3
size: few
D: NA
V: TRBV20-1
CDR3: CSARDGGGPSNTDTQYF
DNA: TGCAGTGCTAGAGATGGGGGGGGGCCCAGTAACACAGATACGCAGTATTTT

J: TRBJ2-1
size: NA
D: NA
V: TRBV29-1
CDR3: CSAGQPLTRKQFF
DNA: TGCAGCGCGGGGCAGCCTCTCACAAGGAAGCAGTTCTTC

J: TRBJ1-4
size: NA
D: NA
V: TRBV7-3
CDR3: CASSLQGSGAKLFF
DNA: TGTGCCAGCAGCCTACAGGGAAGTGGTGCAAAACTGTTTTTT

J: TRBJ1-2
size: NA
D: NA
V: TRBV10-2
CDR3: CASSVALDYGYTF
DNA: TGCGCCAGCAGTGTTGCCCTGGACTATGGCTACACCTTC

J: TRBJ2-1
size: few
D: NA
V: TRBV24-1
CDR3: CATGPYNEQFF
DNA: TGTGCCACCGGTCCCTACAATGAGCAGTTCTTC

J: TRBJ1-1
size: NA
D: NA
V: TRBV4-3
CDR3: CASSLRLGENTGAFF
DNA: TGCGCCAGCAGCCTACGCCTGGGGGAGAACACTGGAGCTTTCTTT

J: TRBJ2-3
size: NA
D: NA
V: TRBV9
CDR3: CASRRGTTDTQYF
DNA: TGTGCCAGCCGGAGGGGAACAACAGATACGCAGTATTTT

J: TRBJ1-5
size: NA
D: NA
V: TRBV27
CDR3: CASSLIGDSYSNQPQHF
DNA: TGTGCCAGCAGTTTAATAGGGGACTCTTATAGCAATCAGCCCCAGCATTTT

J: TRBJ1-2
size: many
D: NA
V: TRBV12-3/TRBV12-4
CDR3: CATGRGYGYTF
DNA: TGTGCCACGGGCCGGGGGTATGGCTACACCTTC

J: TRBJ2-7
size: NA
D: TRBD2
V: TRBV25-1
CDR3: CASERAGGAASYEQYF
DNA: TGTGCCAGCGAACGGGCGGGGGGGGCCGCTTCCTACGAGCAGTACTTC

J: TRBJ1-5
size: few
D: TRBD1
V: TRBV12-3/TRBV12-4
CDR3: CASSLGQGTGQPQHF
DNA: TGTGCCAGCAGTCTCGGACAGGGGACAGGTCAGCCCCAGCATTTT

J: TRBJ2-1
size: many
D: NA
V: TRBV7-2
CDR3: CASSGTTVFPFSYNEQFF
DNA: TGTGCCAGCAGCGGGACGACAGTTTTTCCCTTCTCCTACAATGAGCAGTTCTTC

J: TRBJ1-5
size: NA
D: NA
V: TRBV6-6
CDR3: CASSYTDNQPQHF
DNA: TGTGCCAGCAGTTATACAGATAATCAGCCCCAGCATTTT

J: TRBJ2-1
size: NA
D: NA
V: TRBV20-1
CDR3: CSASGSGNEQFF
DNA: TGCAGTGCTAGCGGTTCTGGGAATGAGCAGTTCTTC

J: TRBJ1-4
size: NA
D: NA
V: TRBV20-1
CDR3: CSARDPGPGNEKLFF
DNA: TGCAGTGCTAGAGATCCGGGCCCTGGGAATGAAAAACTGTTTTTT

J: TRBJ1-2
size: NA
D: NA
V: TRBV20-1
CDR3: CSARDPHRANYGYTF
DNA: TGCAGTGCTAGAGATCCCCACAGAGCTAACTATGGCTACACCTTC

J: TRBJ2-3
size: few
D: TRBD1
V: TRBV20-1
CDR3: CSARELDRGWTDTQYF
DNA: TGCAGTGCTAGGGAACTGGACAGGGGATGGACAGATACGCAGTATTTT

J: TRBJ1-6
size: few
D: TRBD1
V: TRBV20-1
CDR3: CSARDRTGRNSPLHF
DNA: TGCAGTGCTAGAGATAGGACAGGGCGTAATTCACCCCTCCACTTT

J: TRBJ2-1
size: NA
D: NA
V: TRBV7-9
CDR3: CASSPSSEQFF
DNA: TGTGCCAGCAGCCCGTCATCCGAGCAGTTCTTC